The source of this T cell receptor beta chain is a study of cytomegalovirus exposure and HLA in healthy donors. Whole-study findings and limits: The dataset shows that most TCR sequences were rare, while some public TCRs occurred in many donors. A few of the chains that were CMV-associated were confirmed in vitro to be specific for CMV antigens. According to a subsequent analysis, TCR clusters from the first cohort were inclined to appear together in the 120 validation repertoires.

Trimming took 3 bases from V and 8 from J; bases not matched to a gene: 2. The germline V gene has CDR1 SGDLS and CDR2 YYNGEE. CDR3 length equals 13 residues. TCRdb's table, derived via immunoSEQ multiplex PCR, lists solely in-frame clones and lacks some. This table has 170,000 or so clones, around 82% appearing once. On this clone: The antigen is unknown.

The chain couples TRBV9 to TRBJ1-6; 7 nucleotides agree with TRBD1. Sample: PBMCs. This clonotype was obtained from a woman under 30 in good health and CMV-seropositive. The CDR3 DNA sequence: TGTGCCAGCAGCGGGACAGGCCATTCACCCCTCCACTTT. Amino acids: CASSGTGHSPLHF.